The next 12 T cell receptor beta chains were all read from a single sample in a study of T cells in women clearing cervical HPV infection. Assay: immunoSEQ multiplex PCR; the TCRdb copy retains only in-frame clones and omits some. This table lists 30,000 or so clones. Sequencing input: blood buffy coat. These receptors all come from a woman between 18 and 70 years old with a cervical HPV16 infection that either progressed to CIN3+ or cleared (not recorded which).

As concerns this clone: Read sequence stops 3 residues before the CDR3 end, and the germline J gene provides the missing end. The chain uses TRBV6-1 and TRBJ1-5, with D possibly TRBD1 on 5 matching bases. Germline CDR1 and CDR2: MNHNS and SASEGT. V lost 4 bases and J 6 bases, leaving 7 bases between the germline ends. The length of the CDR3 is 12 residues. The CDR3 spells CASSGGGQPQHF. The sequenced CDR3 bases are TGTGCCAGCAGTGGCGGGGGTCAGCCC.

Remarks on this clone: The read finishes 3 residues shy of the CDR3 end, and the germline J gene is used to complete it. This chain links TRBV19 with TRBJ1-1; 7 positions match TRBD1. Germline CDR1 and CDR2: LNHDA and SQIVND (reference sequence). V shed 6 bases, J shed 7 bases, and the junction held 8 bases outside the gene matches. The CDR3 is 13 amino acids. CDR3 bases read: TGTGCCAGTAGGAGGGGGCGCAGGATTGAA. Translating it yields CASRRGRRIE. The whole CDR3 sequence is CASRRGRRIEAFF. The complete variable domain, with remaining parts taken from reference TRBV19 and TRBJ1-1, reads DGGITQSPKYLFRKEGQNVTLSCEQNLNHDAMYWYRQDPGQGLRLIYYSQIVNDFQKGDIAEGYSVSREKKESFPLTVTSAQKNPTAFYLCASRRGRRIEAFFGQGTRLTVV.

Turning to this clone: The observed sequence ends 3 residues before the CDR3 terminus, with the missing tail filled in from the germline J gene. This sequence joins TRBV2 and TRBJ2-3, with a possible D match to TRBD2 (5 bases). Germline-derived CDR1 and CDR2 are SNHLY and FYNNEI. The CDR3 totals 18 residues. The ends were cut back, 4 bases at V and 2 bases at J, with 22 bases in the middle. The CDR3 bases that were read are TGTGCCAGCAGTGTCCGGTCTAGCCGAACCTCTTCCACAGATACG. Translated: CASSVRSSRTSSTDT. From start to end, the CDR3 is CASSVRSSRTSSTDTQYF.

Comment on this clone: The read terminates 3 residues before the CDR3 end, so the remaining end is supplied by the germline J gene. V is TRBV20-1 and J is TRBJ1-2, with 9 nucleotides matching TRBD1. Germline assignment: CDR1 DFQATT and CDR2 SNEGSKA (reference sequence). V lost 5 bases and J lost 4; bases outside the gene matches: 8. The CDR3 extends over 14 amino acids. Partial CDR3 DNA: TGCAGTGCTCGGGAGGACAGGGGTGGCTATGGC. Its protein is CSAREDRGGYG. Given in full, the CDR3 is CSAREDRGGYGYTF.

Note on this clone: The read ends 3 residues shy of where the CDR3 ends; the end is completed using the germline J gene. The chain recombines TRBV18 with TRBJ2-1, with TRBD1 identical over 7 bases. The germline gives CDR1 KGHSH, CDR2 LQKENI. The CDR3 spans 16 residues. V gave up 4 bases and J gave up 8 bases; unmatched junction bases: 14. CDR3 in amino acids: CASSRSEMTGTDEQFF. Incomplete CDR3 DNA: TGTGCCAGCTCACGATCAGAAATGACAGGGACCGATGAG.

As for this clone: The read ends 3 residues before the CDR3 terminus; that terminus is restored from the germline J gene. The V and J genes are TRBV7-3 and TRBJ2-7, with 8 bases that match TRBD1. CDR3 length: 12 amino acids. The trim removed 4 bases at V and 6 bases at J, leaving 2 bases unmatched. From germline, CDR1 is SGHTA and CDR2 FQGTGA. CDR3 DNA, as far as it was read: TGTGCCAGCAGCTCACAGGGGGGCGAG. This gives the protein CASSSQGGE. In full, the CDR3 is CASSSQGGEQYF. Combining the CDR3 with reference TRBV7-3 and TRBJ2-7 gives the whole variable domain GAGVSQTPSNKVTEKGKYVELRCDPISGHTALYWYRQSLGQGPEFLIYFQGTGAADDSGLPNDRFFAVRPEGSVSTLKIQRTERGDSAVYLCASSSQGGEQYFGPGTRLTVT.

About this clone itself: Coverage ceases 3 residues before the CDR3 finishes, and the germline J gene fills in the end. J is TRBJ2-5 and V is TRBV7-6; possibly TRBD1 for D (6 bases). V lost 5 bases and J 2 bases, leaving 18 bases between the germline ends. The CDR3 has 16 amino acids. Germline V gene sequence: CDR1 SGHVS, CDR2 FNYEAQ. Incomplete CDR3 DNA: TGTGCCAGCAGCCTCCGGACAGCGCTGGGACAAGAGACC. Its translation: CASSLRTALGQET. The entire CDR3 reads CASSLRTALGQETQYF.

Comments on this clone: The CDR3 end is not reached by the read, which stops 3 residues before it; the germline J gene fills it in. The J gene is TRBJ1-2, the V gene TRBV18; TRBD1 might be the D (6 bases). This CDR3 is 17 amino acids long. Germline values: CDR1 KGHSH, CDR2 LQKENI. The CDR3 DNA, read in part, is TGTGCCAGCTCACCCTCGATGGTAGCGGGGGCCTACAATGAC. Protein: CASSPSMVAGAYND. The whole CDR3 protein reads CASSPSMVAGAYNDYTF.

The CDR3: CATSDLPSLDTQYF. CDR3 bases read: TGTGCCACCAGTGACCTCCCTAGCTTAGATACG. The chain joins TRBV24-1 to TRBJ2-3, with a possible D match to TRBD2 (5 bases). The read terminates 3 residues before the CDR3 end, so the remaining end is supplied by the germline J gene. Germline values: CDR1 KGHDR, CDR2 SFDVKD. Trimming took 4 bases from V and 5 from J, leaving 12 bases between them. The CDR3 spans 14 residues.

As regards this clone: The CDR3 extends 3 residues past the end of the read, so its final part is completed from the germline J gene. The V call is TRBV6-2 or TRBV6-3, the J call TRBJ2-1; D is uncertain. Between the trimmed V and J ends, which lost 6 bases and 8 bases, there was a span of 11 bases. Germline V gives CDR1 MNHEY, CDR2 SVGEGT. The CDR3 length is 12 residues. CDR3 DNA (partial): TGTGCCAGCAGCCCCTATTTACATGAG. The encoded protein is CASSPYLHE. The full CDR3 sequence reads CASSPYLHEQFF.

Regarding this clone: The sequence runs out 3 residues before the end of the CDR3; the remainder is reconstructed from the germline J gene. The chain is built from TRBV29-1 and TRBJ1-2; D uncertain. The CDR3 length is 9 residues. Germline V gene sequence: CDR1 SQVTM, CDR2 ANQGSEA. The CDR3 bases that were read are TGCAGCGTTGACGGGGGC. The encoded protein is CSVDGG. The CDR3 as a whole reads CSVDGGYTF.

A remark on this clone: Read sequence stops 3 residues before the CDR3 end, and the germline J gene provides the missing end. The rearrangement links TRBV2 to TRBJ2-3; 10 bases align to TRBD1. The junction had 4 bases not matched to a gene; V was cut back by 6 bases and J by 4 bases. From germline, CDR1 is SNHLY and CDR2 FYNNEI. CDR3 size: 14 residues. The CDR3: CASRDRGSPDTQYF. The CDR3 bases that were read are TGTGCCAGCAGGGACAGGGGGTCCCCAGATACG. The entire variable domain, with the rest obtained from reference TRBV2 and TRBJ2-3, is as follows: EPEVTQTPSHQVTQMGQEVILRCVPISNHLYFYWYRQILGQKVEFLVSFYNNEISEKSEIFDDQFSVERPDGSNFTLKIRSTKLEDSAMYFCASRDRGSPDTQYFGPGTRLTVL.